The sequence of this T cell receptor beta chain was determined in a study of response to subunit inactivated influenza vaccine. Via MiXCR, TCRdb re-called the RT-PCR reads, giving one row per CDR3 protein. Of just under 550,000 distinct CDR3 sequences listed, around 25% are singletons. V dropped 3 bases and J dropped 1 base, with 7 bases sitting between them. There are 15 residues in the CDR3. Germline CDR1 KGHSH, CDR2 LQKENI. This clonotype appeared once. These same records also appear under a second study, on T cells expressing NK-cell markers. As reported in that work: UMIs were included in TCR beta cDNA generated by 5'RACE template switching. Most of the eight sequenced donors were HCMV-seropositive; one was seronegative. The use of an anti-gamma-delta TCR antibody, which was added in several experiments, restricted sorting to T cells expressing alpha-beta TCR. Dominant NKG2C+ clonotypes made up about 1.0-7.0% of CD8+ T cells in about six donors. The CD3+CD56-NKG2C+ fraction of several donors was also led by these clonotypes.

This TCR derives from a man aged 50 to 59 who received an inactivated influenza vaccine. The chain uses TRBV18 and TRBJ2-6; D ambiguous. The sample in question was CD4+ T cells sorted from PBMCs, obtained 11 to 12 days after vaccination. CDR3 sequence (DNA): TGTGCCAGCTCACCCGACATATCTGGGGCCAACGTCCTGACTTTC. Translation gives CASSPDISGANVLTF. The full variable domain, in which reference TRBV18 and TRBJ2-6 provide the parts outside the CDR3, is NAGVMQNPRHLVRRRGQEARLRCSPMKGHSHVYWYRQLPEEGLKFMVYLQKENIIDESGMPKERFSAEFPKEGPSILRIQQVVRGDSAAYFCASSPDISGANVLTFGAGSRLTVL.